The rows below give T cell receptor beta chains drawn from one sample of a study of blood T cell repertoires in COVID-19. Some clones are missing from TCRdb's copy, which holds only in-frame ones; the method was immunoSEQ multiplex PCR. The table lists around 200,000 clones, 70% to 90% of them singletons, with more than 2.5% in the top ten. The sample was peripheral blood. These receptors came from a man aged 55 to 69 with acute or convalescent COVID-19. CDR3s include the opening cysteine and the closing phenylalanine or tryptophan. D genes are given only for firm matches. Size is stated for part of the rows, as once, few or many counts, or as a class when the clone is expanded.

d_gene: -; abundance: -; v_gene: TRBV10-3; j_gene: TRBJ2-1; CDR3aa: CAISDRDNEQFF; CDR3nt: TGTGCCATCAGTGACCGGGACAATGAGCAGTTCTTC
d_gene: TRBD2; abundance: -; v_gene: TRBV15; j_gene: TRBJ2-2; CDR3aa: CATSKGLAGEHGELFF; CDR3nt: TGTGCCACCAGCAAAGGACTAGCGGGAGAGCACGGGGAGCTGTTTTTT
d_gene: -; abundance: -; v_gene: TRBV7-3; j_gene: TRBJ1-2; CDR3aa: CASSWEGGEGYGYTF; CDR3nt: TGTGCCAGCAGCTGGGAAGGGGGAGAGGGCTATGGCTACACCTTC
d_gene: -; abundance: -; v_gene: TRBV7-8; j_gene: TRBJ1-3; CDR3aa: CASSWDNSAGNTIYF; CDR3nt: TGTGCCAGCAGCTGGGACAACTCGGCTGGAAACACCATATATTTT
d_gene: TRBD1; abundance: -; v_gene: TRBV5-5; j_gene: TRBJ1-6; CDR3aa: CASSLGKGAGSPLHF; CDR3nt: TGTGCCAGCAGCTTGGGCAAGGGGGCTGGGTCACCCCTCCACTTT
d_gene: -; abundance: -; v_gene: TRBV6-6; j_gene: TRBJ2-1; CDR3aa: CASGGTRNGEQFF; CDR3nt: TGTGCCAGCGGGGGGACCCGAAATGGTGAGCAGTTCTTC
d_gene: TRBD2; abundance: -; v_gene: TRBV19; j_gene: TRBJ2-3; CDR3aa: CASSMTSGADTQYF; CDR3nt: TGTGCCAGTAGTATGACTAGCGGGGCAGATACGCAGTATTTT
d_gene: -; abundance: few; v_gene: TRBV19; j_gene: TRBJ2-1; CDR3aa: CASSMGTSYNEQFF; CDR3nt: TGTGCCAGTAGTATGGGGACTTCCTACAATGAGCAGTTCTTC
d_gene: TRBD2; abundance: -; v_gene: TRBV7-9; j_gene: TRBJ2-7; CDR3aa: CASSLDREATYEQYF; CDR3nt: TGTGCCAGCAGCTTAGATCGGGAGGCGACCTACGAGCAGTACTTC
d_gene: TRBD2; abundance: -; v_gene: TRBV27; j_gene: TRBJ2-2; CDR3aa: CASRKPGLGAGELFF; CDR3nt: TGTGCCAGCCGCAAACCGGGACTAGGGGCAGGGGAGCTGTTTTTT
d_gene: -; abundance: -; v_gene: TRBV18; j_gene: TRBJ2-3; CDR3aa: CASSPRQASTDTQYF; CDR3nt: TGTGCCAGCTCACCCCGCCAGGCCTCCACAGATACGCAGTATTTT
d_gene: -; abundance: -; v_gene: TRBV5-1; j_gene: TRBJ1-4; CDR3aa: CASSIDRNEKLFF; CDR3nt: TGCGCCAGCAGCATAGACAGAAATGAAAAACTGTTTTTT
d_gene: -; abundance: -; v_gene: TRBV10-3; j_gene: TRBJ2-7; CDR3aa: CAISESSSEAYEQYF; CDR3nt: TGTGCCATCAGTGAGTCGTCTAGCGAGGCCTACGAGCAGTACTTC
d_gene: -; abundance: -; v_gene: TRBV6-6; j_gene: TRBJ1-1; CDR3aa: CASSSRGEGTEAFF; CDR3nt: TGTGCCAGCAGTTCCAGGGGTGAGGGCACTGAAGCTTTCTTT
d_gene: TRBD2; abundance: -; v_gene: TRBV28; j_gene: TRBJ2-3; CDR3aa: CASTILAGEDTQYF; CDR3nt: TGTGCCAGCACAATACTAGCGGGAGAAGATACGCAGTATTTT
d_gene: TRBD1; abundance: few; v_gene: TRBV4-1; j_gene: TRBJ2-1; CDR3aa: CASSLQGSNEQFF; CDR3nt: TGCGCCAGCAGCCTACAGGGGAGCAATGAGCAGTTCTTC
d_gene: -; abundance: -; v_gene: TRBV19; j_gene: TRBJ2-7; CDR3aa: CASSSGAGLSSYEQYF; CDR3nt: TGTGCCAGTAGTTCAGGGGCCGGACTTAGCTCCTACGAGCAGTACTTC
d_gene: TRBD1; abundance: once; v_gene: TRBV28; j_gene: TRBJ1-3; CDR3aa: CASNGQDDSGNTIYF; CDR3nt: TGTGCCAGCAATGGACAGGACGACTCTGGAAACACCATATATTTT
d_gene: -; abundance: -; v_gene: TRBV27; j_gene: TRBJ2-3; CDR3aa: CASRRGYTDTQYF; CDR3nt: TGTGCCAGCAGACGGGGTTATACAGATACGCAGTATTTT
d_gene: -; abundance: -; v_gene: TRBV2; j_gene: TRBJ1-6; CDR3aa: CASRPPGVSGSPLHF; CDR3nt: TGTGCCAGCAGGCCCCCAGGGGTCTCCGGCTCACCCCTCCACTTT
d_gene: -; abundance: -; v_gene: TRBV6-6; j_gene: TRBJ1-1; CDR3aa: CASSPRGRSNTEAFF; CDR3nt: TGTGCCAGCAGTCCCAGGGGTCGCTCGAACACTGAAGCTTTCTTT
d_gene: -; abundance: -; v_gene: TRBV18; j_gene: TRBJ1-1; CDR3aa: CASSPRQVNTEAFF; CDR3nt: TGTGCCAGCTCACCTAGACAGGTGAACACTGAAGCTTTCTTT
d_gene: -; abundance: few; v_gene: TRBV5-5; j_gene: TRBJ2-6; CDR3aa: CASSLAYGDSGANVLTF; CDR3nt: TGTGCCAGCAGCTTGGCGTACGGTGACTCTGGGGCCAACGTCCTGACTTTC
d_gene: TRBD2; abundance: -; v_gene: TRBV29-1; j_gene: TRBJ2-5; CDR3aa: CSVLLAGRETQYF; CDR3nt: TGCAGCGTTTTACTAGCGGGAAGGGAGACCCAGTACTTC